This T cell receptor beta chain was documented in a study of cytomegalovirus exposure and HLA in healthy donors. Study-level information: From 170 million or so T cells, an earlier analysis saw 120 million or so unique TCR beta sequences.

The PCR ran on 60 Vbeta and 13 Jbeta primers. Some clones are missing from TCRdb's copy, which holds only in-frame ones; the method was immunoSEQ multiplex PCR. The sample yields about 130,000 clones, approximately 80% seen once. Deletions cut 3 bases from V and 0 bases from J, with 8 bases between. The CDR3 loop spans 14 amino acids. Germline-derived CDR1 and CDR2 are SGHTA and FQGTGA. Sequenced material: PBMCs. The chain recombines TRBV7-3 with TRBJ1-1, with D possibly being TRBD1 (5 bases). This sequence originates from a middle-aged man in good health and CMV-seronegative. CDR3 nucleotide sequence: TGTGCCAGCAGCTTCGACAGCATGAACACTGAAGCTTTCTTT. The encoded protein is CASSFDSMNTEAFF.